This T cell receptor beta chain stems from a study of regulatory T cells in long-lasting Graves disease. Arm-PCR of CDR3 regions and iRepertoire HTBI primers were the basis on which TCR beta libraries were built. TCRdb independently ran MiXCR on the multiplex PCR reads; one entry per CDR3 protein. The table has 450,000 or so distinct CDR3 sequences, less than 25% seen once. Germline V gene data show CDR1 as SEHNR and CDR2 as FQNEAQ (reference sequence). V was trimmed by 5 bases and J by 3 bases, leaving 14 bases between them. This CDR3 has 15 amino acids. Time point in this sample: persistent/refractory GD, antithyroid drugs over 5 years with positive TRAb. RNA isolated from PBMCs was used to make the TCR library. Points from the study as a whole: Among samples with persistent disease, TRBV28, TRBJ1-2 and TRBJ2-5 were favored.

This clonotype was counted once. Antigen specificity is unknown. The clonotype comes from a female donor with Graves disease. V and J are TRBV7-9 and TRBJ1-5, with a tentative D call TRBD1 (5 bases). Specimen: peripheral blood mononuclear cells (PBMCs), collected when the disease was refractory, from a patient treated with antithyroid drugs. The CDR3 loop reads CASSSQDTANQPQHF. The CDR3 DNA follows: TGTGCCAGCAGCAGCCAGGACACCGCCAATCAGCCCCAGCATTTT.